Below are 17 T cell receptor beta chains sequenced from a single sample in a study of blood T cells in healthy people across ages. A J-beta primer mix and a sample-barcoded 5' primer were used in a second PCR of about 6 to 12 cycles. MiXCR, run by TCRdb on the 5' RACE reads, gives a single entry per CDR3 protein. The sample has about 1.1 million distinct CDR3 sequences; 35% to 45% are singletons. Specimen: blood. The source of these receptors is a man aged 18 to 30 in good health.

The V gene is TRBV9, the J gene TRBJ1-1; tentatively, D is TRBD1 (6 bases). V was shortened by 0 bases and J by 3 bases, with 12 bases between the two germline ends. The CDR3 length is 15 residues. CDR1 and CDR2 (germline): SGDLS, YYNGEE. CDR3 amino acids: CASSVVRGAHTEAFF. The CDR3, as DNA: TGTGCCAGCAGCGTAGTAAGGGGGGCCCACACTGAAGCTTTCTTT.

The V and J genes are TRBV4-2 and TRBJ2-7; the D is unclear. The CDR3 length is 13 residues. V was clipped by 1 base and J by 7 bases, with 11 bases between them. CDR1 is LGHNA and CDR2 is YNFKEQ in the germline V gene. Here the CDR3 reads CASSQAGRSEQYF. CDR3 nucleotides: TGTGCCAGCAGCCAAGCGGGCCGGAGTGAGCAGTACTTC.

This chain joins TRBV30 and TRBJ2-2; 7 bases are shared with TRBD2. The CDR3 has 12 residues. V gave up 8 bases and J gave up 3 bases; unmatched junction bases: 3. In germline, CDR1 is GTSNPN, CDR2 SVGIG (reference sequence). The CDR3 DNA follows: TGTGCCGGTGGGGGGGACACCGGGGAGCTGTTTTTT. It translates to CAGGGDTGELFF.

The chain couples TRBV20-1 to TRBJ2-3; D is ambiguous. V was cut by 3 bases and J by 3 bases, with 16 bases left in between. The length of the CDR3 is 15 residues. Germline CDR1 and CDR2: DFQATT and SNEGSKA (reference sequence). DNA of the CDR3: TGCAGTGCTAGCCCACCCGGCCTCCGTACAGATACGCAGTATTTT. Encoded protein: CSASPPGLRTDTQYF.

The J gene is TRBJ1-4, the V gene TRBV20-1; weak D call: TRBD1 (6 bases). The CDR3 totals 15 residues. Germline V lookup: CDR1 DFQATT, CDR2 SNEGSKA (reference sequence). The V and J ends lost 1 base and 3 bases respectively, with 12 bases between them. The CDR3 DNA reads TGCAGTGCTAGAGCGTACAGGGAAGCTAATGAAAAACTGTTTTTT. This translates into CSARAYREANEKLFF.

The V call is TRBV11-2, the J call TRBJ2-5; TRBD1 matches 10 bases. Judging by the DNA end, TRBJ2-7 fits better; the J call may be wrong. Germline V gene sequence: CDR1 SGHAT, CDR2 FQNNGV. This CDR3 contains 14 residues. CDR3 sequence: CASSWTGGPYEQYF. CDR3 nucleotides: TGTGCCAGCAGCTGGACAGGGGGGCCTTACGAGCAGTACTTC.

This clonotype was found a few times. V and J are TRBV4-3 and TRBJ1-2; D is undetermined. V was pared by 2 bases and J by 5 bases, with 12 bases between. Germline V CDR1 and CDR2: LGHNA, YSLEER. CDR3 length: 14 residues. CDR3 in DNA: TGCGCCAGCAGCCAAAGCGTAGGGCCATATGGCTACACCTTC. Translated, it gives CASSQSVGPYGYTF.

This chain connects TRBV7-2 to TRBJ2-1, with D unresolved. The closer fit of TRBJ2-7 to the DNA end suggests the J call may be wrong. The CDR3 has 15 amino acids. Germline V gives CDR1 SGHTA, CDR2 FQGNSA. In DNA, the CDR3 is TGTGCCAGCAGCTTTACACAGAGCTCCTACAATGAGCAGTACTTC. Amino acid sequence: CASSFTQSSYNEQYF.

The chain recombines TRBV12-3 or TRBV12-4 with TRBJ2-5; no definite D call. The CDR3 contains 14 residues. Trimming left V 4 bases short and J 11 bases short, with 20 bases between. The CDR3 sequence: CASSYRPTGNEQYF. The CDR3 nucleotides are TGTGCCAGCAGTTATCGACCGACCGGCAATGAGCAGTACTTC.

The CDR3 DNA reads as TGTGCCAGCAGTTCGAACCTAACCCCCGGGGAGCAGTACTTC. As protein: CASSSNLTPGEQYF. V and J are TRBV2 and TRBJ2-4; TRBD2 might be the D (5 bases). Trimming took off 5 bases at V and 13 bases at J, with 21 bases between the two ends. CDR3 length: 14 amino acids. CDR1 SNHLY and CDR2 FYNNEI come from the germline V gene.

The genes are TRBV29-1 and TRBJ2-1; D unclear. This CDR3 comprises 16 residues. Trimming removed 0 bases from V and 3 bases from J, with 15 bases in between. CDR1 is SQVTM and CDR2 is ANQGSEA in the germline V gene. CDR3 coding DNA: TGCAGCGTTGAAGAAGCAGGTCAGTCCGTCTACAATGAGCAGTTCTTC. Protein sequence: CSVEEAGQSVYNEQFF.

This sequence joins TRBV11-2 and TRBJ2-3, with TRBD1 as a possible D gene (6 bases). The CDR3 length is 12 residues. The germline V gene has CDR1 SGHAT and CDR2 FQNNGV. V was pared by 6 bases and J by 14 bases, with 18 bases between. CDR3 amino acids: CASRQPGTFRYF. The CDR3 coding sequence is TGTGCCAGCAGGCAACCCGGGACATTCCGGTATTTT.

The CDR3 is CASSFGSYQETQYF. The CDR3 coding sequence is TGTGCCAGCAGCTTTGGCAGTTACCAAGAGACCCAGTACTTC. This chain links TRBV7-9 with TRBJ2-5, with D unclear. The CDR3 is 14 amino acids. V lost 3 bases and J 0 bases, leaving 8 bases between the germline ends. CDR1 is SEHNR and CDR2 is FQNEAQ in the germline V gene (reference sequence).

This clonotype has only a few counts. The rearrangement uses TRBV24-1 and TRBJ2-1, with D tentatively TRBD1 (6 bases). The length of the CDR3 is 13 residues. Between the trimmed V and J ends, which lost 3 bases and 13 bases, there was a span of 15 bases. Germline V gene sequence: CDR1 KGHDR, CDR2 SFDVKD. The CDR3 region has the DNA TGTGCCACCAGTGATAACCTTCCGGGACACCAGTTCTTC. As protein: CATSDNLPGHQFF.

The rearrangement links TRBV6-5 to TRBJ2-7; 10 bases fit TRBD1. The germline gives CDR1 MNHEY, CDR2 SVGAGI. The CDR3 is made up of 14 amino acids. After removal of 5 bases from V and 4 bases from J, the junction contained 5 bases not matched to a gene. The CDR3 coding sequence is TGTGCCAGCAGTGACAGGGGGCGCGGATACGAGCAGTACTTC. Amino acid sequence: CASSDRGRGYEQYF.

The table lists this clonotype with a few counts. The V call is TRBV9, the J call TRBJ2-7; D may be TRBD2 (6 bases). Germline V lookup: CDR1 SGDLS, CDR2 YYNGEE. The CDR3 length is 14 residues. With 3 bases removed from V and 4 bases from J, the gap between germline ends came to 14 bases. This CDR3 is CASSATVSGYEQYF. The CDR3 DNA reads as TGTGCCAGCAGCGCCACGGTTAGCGGTTACGAGCAGTACTTC.

The chain carries TRBV9 and TRBJ1-1; no reliable D call. Germline assignment: CDR1 SGDLS and CDR2 YYNGEE. Trimming took 0 bases from V and 6 from J, leaving 12 bases between them. The CDR3 length is 14 residues. In DNA form, the CDR3 reads TGTGCCAGCAGCGTAGAAGGAAACGGGGCTGAAGCTTTCTTT. Its protein product is CASSVEGNGAEAFF.